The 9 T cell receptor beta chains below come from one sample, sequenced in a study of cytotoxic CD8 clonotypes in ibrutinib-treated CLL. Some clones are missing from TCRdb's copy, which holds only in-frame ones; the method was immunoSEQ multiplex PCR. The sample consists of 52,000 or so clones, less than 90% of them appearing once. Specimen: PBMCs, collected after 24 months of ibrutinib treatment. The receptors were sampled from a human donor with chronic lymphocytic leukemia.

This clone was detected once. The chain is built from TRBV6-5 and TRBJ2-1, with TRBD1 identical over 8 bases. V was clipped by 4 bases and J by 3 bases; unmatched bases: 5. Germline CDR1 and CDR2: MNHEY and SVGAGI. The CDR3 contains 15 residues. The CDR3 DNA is TGTGCCAGCAGTTCTTCAGGGGGCTTCTACAATGAGCAGTTCTTC. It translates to CASSSSGGFYNEQFF.

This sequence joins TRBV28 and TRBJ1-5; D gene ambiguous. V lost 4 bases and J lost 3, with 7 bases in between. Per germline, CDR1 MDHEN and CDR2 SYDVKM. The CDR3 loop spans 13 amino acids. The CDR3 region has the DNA TGTGCCAGCAGTTCTTCCCACAATCAGCCCCAGCATTTT. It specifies CASSSSHNQPQHF.

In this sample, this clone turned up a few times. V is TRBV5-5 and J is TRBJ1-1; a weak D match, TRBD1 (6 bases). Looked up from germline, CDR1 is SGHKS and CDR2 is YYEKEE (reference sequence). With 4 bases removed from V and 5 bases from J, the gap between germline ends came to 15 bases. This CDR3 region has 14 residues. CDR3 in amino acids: CASSGPRGGTEAFF. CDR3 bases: TGTGCCAGCAGCGGGCCCAGGGGTGGGACTGAAGCTTTCTTT.

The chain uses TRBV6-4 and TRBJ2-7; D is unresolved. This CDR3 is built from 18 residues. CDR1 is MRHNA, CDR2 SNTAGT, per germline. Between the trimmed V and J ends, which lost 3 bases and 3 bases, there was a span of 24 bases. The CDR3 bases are TGTGCCAGCAGTGAGGCCACGCATCGGCTTGCGGCTTGCTACGAGCAGTACTTC. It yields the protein CASSEATHRLAACYEQYF.

CDR3 sequence (DNA): TGTGCCAGCAGTATACCCGGGGCTAGCGGGCGCACCGGGGAGCTGTTTTTT. Translating gives CASSIPGASGRTGELFF. J is TRBJ2-2 and V is TRBV28; 8 bases match TRBD2. This CDR3 comprises 17 residues. With 5 bases clipped from V and 4 bases from J, the junction kept 12 bases outside the gene matches. Germline values: CDR1 MDHEN, CDR2 SYDVKM.

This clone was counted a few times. The CDR3 sequence: CASSVRQTNTEAFF. The CDR3 coding sequence is TGTGCCAGCAGCGTAAGACAGACAAACACTGAAGCTTTCTTT. The rearrangement uses TRBV9 and TRBJ1-1, with a possible D match to TRBD1 (5 bases). V lost 1 base, J lost 2 bases, and 9 bases lay in between. The germline V gene has CDR1 SGDLS and CDR2 YYNGEE. There are 14 residues in the CDR3.

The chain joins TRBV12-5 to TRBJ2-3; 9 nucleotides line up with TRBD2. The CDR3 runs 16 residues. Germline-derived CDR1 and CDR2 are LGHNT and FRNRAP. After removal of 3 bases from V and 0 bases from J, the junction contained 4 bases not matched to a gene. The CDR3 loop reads CASGLRLAASTDTQYF. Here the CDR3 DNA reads TGTGCTAGTGGTTTAAGACTAGCGGCTAGCACAGATACGCAGTATTTT.

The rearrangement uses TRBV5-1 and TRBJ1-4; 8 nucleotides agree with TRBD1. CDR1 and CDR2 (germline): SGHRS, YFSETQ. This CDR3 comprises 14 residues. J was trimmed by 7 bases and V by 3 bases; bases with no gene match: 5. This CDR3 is CASSSDREGEKLFF. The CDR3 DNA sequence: TGCGCCAGCAGCTCGGACAGGGAAGGTGAAAAACTGTTTTTT.

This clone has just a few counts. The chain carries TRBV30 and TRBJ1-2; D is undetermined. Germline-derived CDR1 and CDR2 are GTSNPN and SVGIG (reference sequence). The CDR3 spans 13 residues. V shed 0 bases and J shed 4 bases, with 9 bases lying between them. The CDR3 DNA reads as TGTGCCTGGAGTGTTTCCCTAACCTATGGCTACACCTTC. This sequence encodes CAWSVSLTYGYTF.